Presented here are 21 T cell receptor beta chains from one specimen sequenced in a study of identical twins. Each CDR3 protein is one row after TCRdb ran MiXCR on the 5' RACE reads. Of around 160,000 distinct CDR3 sequences listed, approximately 4% were seen once; the top ten hold more than 6.5%. The source material was memory T cells sorted from blood. The receptors were gathered from a man aged 18 to 29 in good health.

J is TRBJ1-4 and V is TRBV5-1, with D hard to call. V was cut by 3 bases and J by 3 bases, with 9 bases left in between. Per germline, CDR1 SGHRS and CDR2 YFSETQ. The CDR3 totals 14 residues. The CDR3 reads CASSWSGSNEKLFF. In DNA, the CDR3 is TGCGCCAGCAGCTGGTCCGGCTCTAATGAAAAACTGTTTTTT.

The CDR3 loop is CAIGDQAGTGELFF. In DNA form, the CDR3 reads TGTGCCATCGGGGACCAGGCTGGGACCGGGGAGCTGTTTTTT. The J gene is TRBJ2-2, the V gene TRBV10-3; D is perhaps TRBD1 or TRBD2 (5 bases each). The germline V gene has CDR1 ENHRY and CDR2 SYGVKD. The length of the CDR3 is 14 residues. Trimming took 8 bases from V and 5 from J, leaving 15 bases between them.

This clonotype came up many times. V and J are TRBV20-1 and TRBJ2-3; D is ambiguous. Trimming took off 5 bases at V and 5 bases at J, with 8 bases between the two ends. CDR1 and CDR2 from the germline V gene are DFQATT and SNEGSKA (reference sequence). The CDR3 is 11 residues long. The CDR3 nucleotides read TGCAGTGCTCACGTTGGAGATACGCAGTATTTT. Translation gives CSAHVGDTQYF.

This clonotype showed up many times. This rearrangement joins TRBV20-1 to TRBJ1-2; D is unclear. With 0 bases removed from V and 6 bases from J, the gap between germline ends came to 17 bases. The CDR3 spans 15 residues. From germline, CDR1 is DFQATT and CDR2 SNEGSKA (reference sequence). The CDR3 sequence: CSARDLRASQNGYTF. The CDR3 DNA follows: TGCAGTGCTAGAGATTTGAGGGCGAGCCAAAATGGCTACACCTTC.

The table lists this clonotype with many counts. The chain joins TRBV18 to TRBJ2-7; 11 bases agree with TRBD1. Germline V gives CDR1 KGHSH, CDR2 LQKENI. V shed 4 bases and J 1 base; nucleotides not matched to a gene: 0. The CDR3 covers 14 residues. The CDR3 region has the DNA TGTGCCAGCTCACGGGACAGGGGGTCCTACGAGCAGTACTTC. Its protein product is CASSRDRGSYEQYF. Looking up the rest from reference TRBV18 and TRBJ2-7 gives the full variable domain: NAGVMQNPRHLVRRRGQEARLRCSPMKGHSHVYWYRQLPEEGLKFMVYLQKENIIDESGMPKERFSAEFPKEGPSILRIQQVVRGDSAAYFCASSRDRGSYEQYFGPGTRLTVT.

Many counts were recorded for this clonotype. The rearrangement uses TRBV4-3 and TRBJ2-1; no clear D. CDR1 and CDR2 (germline): LGHNA, YSLEER. The CDR3 totals 14 residues. Between the trimmed V and J ends, which lost 3 bases and 9 bases, there was a span of 15 bases. The CDR3 DNA is TGCGCCAGCAGCCAGTTAGAGTCCGCCGCTGAGCAGTTCTTC. This encodes CASSQLESAAEQFF.

At least ten counts were recorded for this clonotype. The chain recombines TRBV6-2 or TRBV6-3 with TRBJ2-2; D might be TRBD2 (5 bases). In germline, CDR1 is MNHEY, CDR2 SVGEGT. V was cut by 2 bases and J by 1 base, with 14 bases left in between. CDR3 size: 17 residues. Here the CDR3 reads CASSYTVESGNTGELFF. CDR3 in DNA: TGTGCCAGCAGTTACACGGTGGAAAGCGGGAACACCGGGGAGCTGTTTTTT.

At least ten counts were recorded for this clonotype. The V call is TRBV5-1, the J call TRBJ2-5; D gene unclear. The germline V gene has CDR1 SGHRS and CDR2 YFSETQ. Trimming shortened V by 2 bases and J by 4 bases, and 12 bases separated the two germline ends. This CDR3 is built from 14 residues. CDR3 amino acids: CASSLNLRVETQYF. The CDR3 coding sequence is TGCGCCAGCAGCTTAAACCTACGGGTAGAGACCCAGTACTTC. The whole variable domain, filled in from reference TRBV5-1 and TRBJ2-5, reads KAGVTQTPRYLIKTRGQQVTLSCSPISGHRSVSWYQQTPGQGLQFLFEYFSETQRNKGNFPGRFSGRQFSNSRSEMNVSTLELGDSALYLCASSLNLRVETQYFGPGTRLLVL.

This clonotype came up many times. This chain connects TRBV13 to TRBJ2-2; 8 bases map to TRBD2. CDR3 length: 15 amino acids. Trimming cost V 3 bases and J 6 bases; bases outside gene matches: 6. In germline, CDR1 is PRHDT, CDR2 FYEKMQ (reference sequence). The chain's CDR3 is CASSFLAGSPGELFF. The CDR3 region has the DNA TGTGCCAGCAGCTTTTTAGCGGGATCCCCCGGGGAGCTGTTTTTT.

This clonotype was detected many times. This chain connects TRBV5-1 to TRBJ2-7, with D perhaps given as TRBD1 or TRBD2 (5 bases each). Trimming left V 0 bases short and J 7 bases short, with 20 bases between. The germline CDR1 and CDR2 sequences are SGHRS and YFSETQ. The CDR3 spans 16 residues. The CDR3 DNA is TGCGCCAGCAGCTTGGTGGGGACGCCCCGGGTGGAGGAGCAGTACGTC. Translating it yields CASSLVGTPRVEEQYV.

In its sample, this clonotype was seen many times. V and J are TRBV6-1 and TRBJ2-1, with 14 bases fitting TRBD2. CDR3 length: 18 residues. Germline V gene lookup returns CDR1 MNHNS and CDR2 SASEGT. With 6 bases clipped from V and 0 bases from J, the junction kept 7 bases outside the gene matches. CDR3 region: CASSGTSGSRISYNEQFF. The CDR3 DNA follows: TGTGCCAGCAGCGGGACTAGCGGGAGTCGTATCTCCTACAATGAGCAGTTCTTC.

The table lists this clonotype with a few counts. The chain combines TRBV18 with TRBJ2-7; 13 bases line up with TRBD2. CDR1 KGHSH and CDR2 LQKENI come from the germline V gene. V was clipped by 0 bases and J by 2 bases; unmatched bases: 1. The CDR3 is made up of 16 amino acids. Here the CDR3 DNA reads TGTGCCAGCTCACCACCCGGGACTAGCGGGGCCTACGAGCAGTACTTC. Its translation: CASSPPGTSGAYEQYF.

This clonotype was seen ten or more times. J is TRBJ2-1 and V is TRBV4-1; D is ambiguous. The CDR3 covers 16 residues. Germline CDR1 is MGHRA and CDR2 is YSYEKL. V was shortened by 0 bases and J by 4 bases, with 13 bases between the two germline ends. CDR3 bases: TGCGCCAGCAGCCAAGATGCAGCCTACGTTTACAATGAGCAGTTCTTC. Translated: CASSQDAAYVYNEQFF.

This clonotype showed up many times. This rearrangement joins TRBV3-1 to TRBJ2-3; either TRBD1 or TRBD2 may supply D (6 bases each). The CDR3 loop spans 15 amino acids. V was trimmed by 0 bases and J by 10 bases, leaving 17 bases between them. Germline V CDR1 and CDR2: LGHDT, YNNKEL (reference sequence). Written as DNA, the CDR3 is TGTGCCAGCAGCCAAGATCTAGGGGGGCGAGCCCCGCAGTATTTT. As protein: CASSQDLGGRAPQYF.

The V call is TRBV19, the J call TRBJ2-2; 11 nucleotides align to TRBD2. Per the germline V gene, CDR1 is LNHDA and CDR2 is SQIVND (reference sequence). This CDR3 comprises 16 residues. With V trimmed by 4 bases and J by 6 bases, 7 bases remained unmatched. This CDR3 reads CASSKPGLAVPGELFF. DNA for the CDR3: TGTGCCAGTAGTAAACCGGGACTAGCGGTCCCCGGGGAGCTGTTTTTT.

By share, this clonotype counts as medium-sized (0.01 to 0.1%). The chain employs TRBV10-3 and TRBJ1-2; D unresolved. Germline CDR1 ENHRY, CDR2 SYGVKD. Deletions cut 6 bases from V and 7 bases from J, with 18 bases between. The length of the CDR3 is 14 residues. CDR3 in DNA: TGTGCCATCAGCCCGACGGGAAGTTTGGGTGGCTACACCTTC. It yields the protein CAISPTGSLGGYTF.

The V gene is TRBV5-1, the J gene TRBJ2-7; 8 nucleotides align to TRBD2. CDR1 SGHRS and CDR2 YFSETQ come from the germline V gene. Germline trimming cut 0 bases from V and 2 bases from J; bases unmatched to any gene: 16. The CDR3 totals 19 residues. In DNA, the CDR3 is TGCGCCAGCAGCTTGGATCTAGCGGGTTCCCAAGTCAGGACCTACGAGCAGTACTTC. This translates into CASSLDLAGSQVRTYEQYF.

This clonotype was recorded many times. V usage is TRBV29-1 and J usage is TRBJ2-5; TRBD2 might be the D (6 bases). The CDR3 runs 11 residues. Germline assignment: CDR1 SQVTM and CDR2 ANQGSEA. V was cut by 3 bases and J by 5 bases, with 7 bases left in between. The CDR3 sequence is CSVETRETQYF. The CDR3 DNA is TGCAGCGTTGAGACTAGGGAGACCCAGTACTTC.

This clonotype was counted at least ten times. This chain uses TRBV29-1 with TRBJ2-7; 8 bases line up with TRBD1. The CDR3 loop spans 12 amino acids. Per the germline V gene, CDR1 is SQVTM and CDR2 is ANQGSEA. Trimming cost V 7 bases and J 6 bases; bases outside gene matches: 8. CDR3 bases: TGCAGCGGGGAGAGACAGGGGTCCGAGCAGTACGTC. Translated: CSGERQGSEQYV.

The CDR3 here is CASSLAELRGADTQYF. As DNA, the CDR3 is TGTGCCAGCAGCTTAGCGGAACTTCGGGGGGCAGATACGCAGTATTTT. This rearrangement joins TRBV7-9 to TRBJ2-3; 7 bases line up with TRBD2. CDR1 and CDR2 (germline): SEHNR, FQNEAQ (reference sequence). The V gene end was trimmed by 0 bases and the J gene end by 4 bases; junction bases not matched to a gene: 7. The CDR3 has 16 residues.

Many counts were recorded for this clonotype. The V call is TRBV18, the J call TRBJ2-1; possibly TRBD2 for D (6 bases). In germline, CDR1 is KGHSH, CDR2 LQKENI. V lost 3 bases and J lost 2, with 11 bases in between. The CDR3 has 15 residues. This CDR3 is CASSPKASAYNEQFF. The CDR3 DNA reads TGTGCCAGCTCACCGAAGGCTAGCGCCTACAATGAGCAGTTCTTC.